This TCR beta chain was recovered during a study of OX40 agonist ivuxolimab in advanced cancers. CDR1 and CDR2 (germline): SNHLY, FYNNEI. The J segment lost 5 bases and the V segment lost 6 bases, leaving 6 bases of the junction unmatched. The CDR3 has 14 amino acids. Here immunoSEQ multiplex PCR was the method, and the copy in TCRdb shows in-frame clones only, minus some. The table shows under 80,000 clones, with roughly 80% occurring only once. The V call is TRBV2, the J call TRBJ2-7; 11 nucleotides line up with TRBD2. The source material was CD4+ or CD8+ T cells sorted from blood, sampled in a trial of the OX40 agonist ivuxolimab. The receptor comes from an adult with an advanced solid tumor such as melanoma, head and neck, liver or kidney cancer. In nucleotides, the CDR3 is TGTGCCAGCAGCTCCGGGACTAGCGGACACGAGCAGTACTTC. Translating it yields CASSSGTSGHEQYF.